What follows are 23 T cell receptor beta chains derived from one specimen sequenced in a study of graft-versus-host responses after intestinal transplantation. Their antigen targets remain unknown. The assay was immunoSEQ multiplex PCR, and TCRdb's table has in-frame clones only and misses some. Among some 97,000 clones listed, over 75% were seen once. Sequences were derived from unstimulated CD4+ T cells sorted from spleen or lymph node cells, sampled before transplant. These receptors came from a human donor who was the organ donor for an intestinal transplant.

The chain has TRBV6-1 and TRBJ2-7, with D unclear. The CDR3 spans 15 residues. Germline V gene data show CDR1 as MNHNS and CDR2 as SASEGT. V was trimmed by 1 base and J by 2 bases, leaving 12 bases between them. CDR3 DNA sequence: TGTGCCAGCAGTGAAGTGGCCCGTTCAACCTACGAGCAGTACTTC. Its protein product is CASSEVARSTYEQYF.

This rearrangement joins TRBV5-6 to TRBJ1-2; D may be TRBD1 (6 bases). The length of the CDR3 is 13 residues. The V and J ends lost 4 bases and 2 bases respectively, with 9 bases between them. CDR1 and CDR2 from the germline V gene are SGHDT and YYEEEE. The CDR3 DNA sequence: TGTGCCAGCAGCAGGGGGGTAAACTATGGCTACACCTTC. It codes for CASSRGVNYGYTF.

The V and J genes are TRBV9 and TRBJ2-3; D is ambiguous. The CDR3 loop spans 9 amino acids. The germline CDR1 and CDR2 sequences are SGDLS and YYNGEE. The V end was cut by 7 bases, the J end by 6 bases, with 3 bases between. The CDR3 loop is CASGDTQYF. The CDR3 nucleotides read TGTGCCAGCGGGGATACGCAGTATTTT. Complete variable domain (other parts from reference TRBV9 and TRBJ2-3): DSGVTQTPKHLITATGQRVTLRCSPRSGDLSVYWYQQSLDQGLQFLIQYYNGEERAKGNILERFSAQQFPDLHSELNLSSLELGDSALYFCASGDTQYFGPGTRLTVL.

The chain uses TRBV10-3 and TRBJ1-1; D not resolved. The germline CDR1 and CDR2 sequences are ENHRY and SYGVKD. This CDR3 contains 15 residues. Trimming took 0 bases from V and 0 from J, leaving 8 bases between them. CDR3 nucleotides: TGTGCCATCAGTGAGTCTAACACCTTGAACACTGAAGCTTTCTTT. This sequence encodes CAISESNTLNTEAFF.

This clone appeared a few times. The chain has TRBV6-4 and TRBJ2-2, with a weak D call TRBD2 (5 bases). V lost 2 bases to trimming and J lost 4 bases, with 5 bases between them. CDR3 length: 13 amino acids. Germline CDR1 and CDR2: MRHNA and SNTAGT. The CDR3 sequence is CASSDTSTGELFF. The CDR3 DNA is TGTGCCAGCAGTGACACTAGCACCGGGGAGCTGTTTTTT.

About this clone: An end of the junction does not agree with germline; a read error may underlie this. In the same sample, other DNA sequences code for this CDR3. The CDR3 bases are TGTGCCAGCAGCGTAGTAGGGACCTATAATTCACCTCTCCACTTT. It codes for CASSVVGTYNSPLHF. The V gene is TRBV9, the J gene TRBJ1-6; D may be TRBD1 (5 bases). The CDR3 has 15 residues. Germline V lookup: CDR1 SGDLS, CDR2 YYNGEE. The full variable domain, with the rest looked up from reference TRBV9 and TRBJ1-6, is DSGVTQTPKHLITATGQRVTLRCSPRSGDLSVYWYQQSLDQGLQFLIQYYNGEERAKGNILERFSAQQFPDLHSELNLSSLELGDSALYFCASSVVGTYNSPLHFGNGTRLTVT.

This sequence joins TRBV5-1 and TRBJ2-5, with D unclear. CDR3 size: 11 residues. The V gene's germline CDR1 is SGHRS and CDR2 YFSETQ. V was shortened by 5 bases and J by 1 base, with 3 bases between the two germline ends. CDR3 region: CASRVQETQYF. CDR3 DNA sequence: TGCGCCAGCAGGGTCCAAGAGACCCAGTACTTC.

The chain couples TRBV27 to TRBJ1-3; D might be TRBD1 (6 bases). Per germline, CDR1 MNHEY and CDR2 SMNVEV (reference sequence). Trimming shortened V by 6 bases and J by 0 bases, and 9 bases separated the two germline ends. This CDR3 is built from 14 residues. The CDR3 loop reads CASRSRGSGNTIYF. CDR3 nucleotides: TGTGCCAGCAGATCCAGGGGCTCTGGAAACACCATATATTTT.

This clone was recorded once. The CDR3: CASSFSTGGLLFF. The CDR3 DNA is TGTGCCAGCAGCTTTTCCACTGGGGGGCTTTTGTTCTTC. This chain links TRBV11-3 with TRBJ2-1; D may be TRBD1 or TRBD2 (6 bases each). V was clipped by 3 bases and J by 15 bases, with 18 bases between them. The CDR3 sequence is 13 residues long. Germline V gene sequence: CDR1 SGHNT, CDR2 YENEEA.

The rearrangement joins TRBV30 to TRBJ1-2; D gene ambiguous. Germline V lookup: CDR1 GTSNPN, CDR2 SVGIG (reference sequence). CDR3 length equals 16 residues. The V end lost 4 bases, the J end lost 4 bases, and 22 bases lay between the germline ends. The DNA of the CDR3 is TGTGCCTGGATCGTAGGGAGTTATAGAAAGACCTATGGCTACACCTTC. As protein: CAWIVGSYRKTYGYTF. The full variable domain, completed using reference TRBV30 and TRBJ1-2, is SQTIHQWPATLVQPVGSPLSLECTVEGTSNPNLYWYRQAAGRGLQLLFYSVGIGQISSEVPQNLSASRPQDRQFILSSKKLLLSDSGFYLCAWIVGSYRKTYGYTFGSGTRLTVV.

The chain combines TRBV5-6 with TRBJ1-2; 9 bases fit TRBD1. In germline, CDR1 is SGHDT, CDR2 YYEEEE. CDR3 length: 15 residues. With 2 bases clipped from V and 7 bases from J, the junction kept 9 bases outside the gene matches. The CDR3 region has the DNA TGTGCCAGCAGCTTCTGGGACAGGGACTCGCCTGGCTACACCTTC. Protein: CASSFWDRDSPGYTF.

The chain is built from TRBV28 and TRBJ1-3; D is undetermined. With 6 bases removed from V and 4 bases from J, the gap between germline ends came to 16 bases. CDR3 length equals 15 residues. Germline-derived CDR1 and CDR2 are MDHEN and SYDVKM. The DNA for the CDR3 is TGTGCCAGCAGCTCTTCACGTGATAGGGGAAACACCATATATTTT. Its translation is CASSSSRDRGNTIYF.

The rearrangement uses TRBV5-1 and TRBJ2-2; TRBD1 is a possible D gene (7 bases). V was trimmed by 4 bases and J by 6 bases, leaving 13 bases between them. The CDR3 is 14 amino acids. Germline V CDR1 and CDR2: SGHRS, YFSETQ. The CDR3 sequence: CASSPDREAGELFF. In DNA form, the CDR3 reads TGCGCCAGCAGCCCAGACAGGGAGGCCGGGGAGCTGTTTTTT.

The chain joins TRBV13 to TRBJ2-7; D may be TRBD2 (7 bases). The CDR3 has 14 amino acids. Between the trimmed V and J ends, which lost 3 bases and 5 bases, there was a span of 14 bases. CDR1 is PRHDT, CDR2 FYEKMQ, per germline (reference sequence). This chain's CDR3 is CASSFGGARNEQYF. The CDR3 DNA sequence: TGTGCCAGCAGCTTTGGGGGGGCAAGGAACGAGCAGTACTTC.

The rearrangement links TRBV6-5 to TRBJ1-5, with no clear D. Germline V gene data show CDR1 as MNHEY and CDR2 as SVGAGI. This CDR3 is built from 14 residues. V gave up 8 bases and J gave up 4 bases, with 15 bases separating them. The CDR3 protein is CASSGDWRNQPQHF. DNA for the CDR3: TGTGCCAGCTCCGGGGATTGGAGAAATCAGCCCCAGCATTTT.

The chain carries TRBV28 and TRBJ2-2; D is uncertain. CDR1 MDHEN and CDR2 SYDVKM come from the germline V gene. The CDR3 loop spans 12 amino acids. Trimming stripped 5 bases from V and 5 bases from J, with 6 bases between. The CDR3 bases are TGTGCCAGCAGTCTAGGAACCGGGGAGCTGTTTTTT. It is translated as CASSLGTGELFF.

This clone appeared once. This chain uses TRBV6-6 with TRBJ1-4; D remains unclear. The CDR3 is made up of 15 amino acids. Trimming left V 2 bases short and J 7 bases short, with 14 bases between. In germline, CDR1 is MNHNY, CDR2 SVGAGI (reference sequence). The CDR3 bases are TGTGCCAGCAGTTACGGCACATACATGGCTGAAAAACTGTTTTTT. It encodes CASSYGTYMAEKLFF.

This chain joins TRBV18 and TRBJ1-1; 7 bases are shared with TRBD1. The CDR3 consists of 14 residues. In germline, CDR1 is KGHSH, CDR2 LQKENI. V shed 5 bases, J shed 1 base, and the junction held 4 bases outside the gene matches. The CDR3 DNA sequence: TGTGCCAGCTCAACTAGGACAGGGAACACTGAAGCTTTCTTT. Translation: CASSTRTGNTEAFF. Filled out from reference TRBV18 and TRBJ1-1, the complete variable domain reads NAGVMQNPRHLVRRRGQEARLRCSPMKGHSHVYWYRQLPEEGLKFMVYLQKENIIDESGMPKERFSAEFPKEGPSILRIQQVVRGDSAAYFCASSTRTGNTEAFFGQGTRLTVV.

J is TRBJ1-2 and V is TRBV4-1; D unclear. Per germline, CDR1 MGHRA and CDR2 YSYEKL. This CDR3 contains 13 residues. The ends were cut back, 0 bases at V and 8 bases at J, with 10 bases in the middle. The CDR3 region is CASSQETSFGYTF. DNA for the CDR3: TGCGCCAGCAGCCAAGAGACATCGTTCGGCTACACCTTC.

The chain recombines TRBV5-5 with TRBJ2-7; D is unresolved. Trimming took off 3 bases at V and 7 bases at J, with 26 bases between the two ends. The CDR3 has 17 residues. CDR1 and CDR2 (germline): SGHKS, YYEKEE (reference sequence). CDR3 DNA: TGTGCCAGCAGCTCCACCCCGCAGACGATGGATTCGAGGGAGCAGTACTTC. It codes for CASSSTPQTMDSREQYF.

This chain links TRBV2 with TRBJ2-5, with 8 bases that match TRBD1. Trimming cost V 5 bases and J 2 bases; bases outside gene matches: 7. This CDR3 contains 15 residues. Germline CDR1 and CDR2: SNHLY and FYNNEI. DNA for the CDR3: TGTGCCAGCAGTCGGGACAGGACCCGTCAAGAGACCCAGTACTTC. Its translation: CASSRDRTRQETQYF. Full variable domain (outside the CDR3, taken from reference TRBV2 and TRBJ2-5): EPEVTQTPSHQVTQMGQEVILRCVPISNHLYFYWYRQILGQKVEFLVSFYNNEISEKSEIFDDQFSVERPDGSNFTLKIRSTKLEDSAMYFCASSRDRTRQETQYFGPGTRLLVL.

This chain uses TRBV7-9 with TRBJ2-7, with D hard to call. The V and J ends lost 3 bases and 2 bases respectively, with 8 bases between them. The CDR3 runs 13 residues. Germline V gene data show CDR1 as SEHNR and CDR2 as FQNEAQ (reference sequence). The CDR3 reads CASSFFPAYEQYF. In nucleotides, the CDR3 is TGTGCCAGCAGCTTTTTTCCGGCCTACGAGCAGTACTTC.

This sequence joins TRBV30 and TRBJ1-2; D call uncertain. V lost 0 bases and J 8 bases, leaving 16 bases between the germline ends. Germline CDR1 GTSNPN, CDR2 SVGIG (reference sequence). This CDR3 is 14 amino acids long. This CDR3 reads CAWSVSLSARGYTF. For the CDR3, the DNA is TGTGCCTGGAGTGTATCGTTGTCAGCGAGAGGCTACACCTTC.